This TCR beta chain was recovered during a study of CD8 T cells in ankylosing spondylitis. Study-level results: Typical of ankylosing spondylitis blood, it appeared, was a TCR beta motif of several highly homologous variants. Researchers report that disease-linked clones proved CD8+ and relatively rare in peripheral blood. Matched synovial fluid from ankylosing spondylitis patients was reported to be enriched for disease-linked clones.

This CDR3 spans 15 amino acids. In germline, CDR1 is MGHDK, CDR2 SYGVNS. Trimming removed 7 bases at V and 0 bases at J, with 15 bases between. Many counts were recorded for this clonotype. Its antigen is not identified. Quantitative 5'-RACE was performed with molecular barcodes, and it yielded the TCR beta libraries. TCRdb re-called the 5' RACE reads with MiXCR, one entry per CDR3 protein. This sample has approximately 540,000 distinct CDR3 sequences, with approximately 11% found just once. The sample taken for sequencing was blood, either unsorted or a sorted T cell fraction (not recorded which). The chain is built from TRBV25-1 and TRBJ1-2, with D possibly being TRBD1 (5 bases). The receptor comes from a male donor with ankylosing spondylitis. As DNA, the CDR3 is TGTGCCAGCACCGAAGGCGTGGGGGCTAACTATGGCTACACCTTC. It codes for CASTEGVGANYGYTF.